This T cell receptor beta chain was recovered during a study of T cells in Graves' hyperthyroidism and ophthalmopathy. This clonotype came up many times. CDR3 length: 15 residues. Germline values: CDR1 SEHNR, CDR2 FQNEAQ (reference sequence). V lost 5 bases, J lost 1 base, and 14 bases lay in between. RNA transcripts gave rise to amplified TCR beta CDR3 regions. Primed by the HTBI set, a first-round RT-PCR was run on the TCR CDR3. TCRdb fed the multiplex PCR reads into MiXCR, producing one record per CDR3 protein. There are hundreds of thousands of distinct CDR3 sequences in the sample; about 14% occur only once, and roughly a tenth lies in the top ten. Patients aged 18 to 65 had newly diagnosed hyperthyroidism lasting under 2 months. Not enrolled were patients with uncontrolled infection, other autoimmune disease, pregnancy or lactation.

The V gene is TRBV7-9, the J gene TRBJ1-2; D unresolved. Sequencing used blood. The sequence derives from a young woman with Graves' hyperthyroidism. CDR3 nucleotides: TGTGCCAGCAGCCCCCGGTCTAACCATAACTATGGCTACACCTTC. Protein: CASSPRSNHNYGYTF.